Sequencing of this T cell receptor (beta chain) was carried out in a study of Graves' ophthalmopathy and Graves' hyperthyroidism. General observations from the study: Blood also carried most expanded thyroid clonotypes exceeding 0.001 frequency.

This clonotype occurred many times. Its antigen remains unknown. This CDR3 spans 11 amino acids. Germline V gene lookup returns CDR1 LNHDA and CDR2 SQIVND (reference sequence). V shed 10 bases and J shed 2 bases, with 9 bases lying between them. The hyperthyroidism patients, aged 18 to 65, had been newly diagnosed, with under 2 months' duration. The TCR beta CDR3 regions underwent amplification from RNA transcripts. Investigators did first-round RT-PCR with HTBI primers, then second-round multiplex PCR. TCRdb re-derived calls from the multiplex PCR reads in MiXCR, one entry per CDR3 protein. The repertoire has about 590,000 distinct CDR3 sequences, less than 45% of them found once; the top ten carry around 4%.

This TCR was sampled from an adult man with Graves' hyperthyroidism. The chain combines TRBV19 with TRBJ2-7; a possible D gene is TRBD1 (7 bases). The sequenced sample was peripheral blood or thyroid tissue (not recorded which). The CDR3 nucleotides are TGTGCCACCAGGGGGGCCTACGAGCAGTACTTC. Amino acid sequence: CATRGAYEQYF.